Sequencing of this T cell receptor (beta chain) was carried out in a study of blood T cell dynamics during melanoma immunotherapy. On the study more broadly: Standard first-line treatment here was pembrolizumab or nivolumab plus ipilimumab in metastatic melanoma.

The table came from immunoSEQ multiplex PCR; TCRdb's copy has only in-frame clones and leaves some out. The sample consists of some 15,000 clones, approximately 90% of them appearing once. Trimming took 5 bases from V and 1 from J, leaving 9 bases between them. The CDR3 consists of 14 residues. CDR1 and CDR2 (germline): SGHVS, FQNEAQ. On this clone itself: Its antigen is unidentified.

Study-wide results and caveats: It remained unknown if the driving T cell clones were melanoma-specific.

The time point denotes: week 3, after first cycle of checkpoint inhibitor. Response was assessed by RECIST 1.1 at 12 weeks, except a couple of rapid progressors. Source: blood, taken from a patient treated with checkpoint blockade. The chain uses TRBV7-8 and TRBJ1-5; tentative D call: TRBD1 (5 bases). The sequence derives from a human donor with melanoma. The CDR3 DNA follows: TGTGCCAGCAGCCGACAGATAAGCAATCAGCCCCAGCATTTT. As protein: CASSRQISNQPQHF.